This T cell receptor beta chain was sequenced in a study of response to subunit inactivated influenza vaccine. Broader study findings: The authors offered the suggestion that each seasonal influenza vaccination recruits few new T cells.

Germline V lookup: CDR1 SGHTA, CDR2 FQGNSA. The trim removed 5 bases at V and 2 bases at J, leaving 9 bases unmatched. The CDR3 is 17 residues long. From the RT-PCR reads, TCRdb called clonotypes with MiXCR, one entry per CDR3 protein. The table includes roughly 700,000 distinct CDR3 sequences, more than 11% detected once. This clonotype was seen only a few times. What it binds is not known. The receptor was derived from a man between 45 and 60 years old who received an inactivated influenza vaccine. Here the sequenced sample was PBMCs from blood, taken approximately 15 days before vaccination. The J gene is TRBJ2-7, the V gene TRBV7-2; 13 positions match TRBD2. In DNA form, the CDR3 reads TGTGCCAGCAGCCTAAGGACTAGCGGGGGCCTTACCTACGAGCAGTACTTC. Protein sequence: CASSLRTSGGLTYEQYF.